Each of the 26 T cell receptor beta chains below was sequenced from the same sample in a study of vaccination and CD4 T cells after COVID-19. Antigens of these TCRs are unknown. Indicated treatment: roughly nine-day PBMC culture with coronavirus spike peptide pools or control peptides (ViraFEST assay). Cultured CD4+ T cell DNA underwent sequencing with the Oncomine TCR Beta short-read assay. MiXCR was run by TCRdb on the PCR reads, yielding one entry per CDR3 protein. The sample lists around 19,000 distinct CDR3 sequences, 45% to 60% occurring once. What was sequenced was CD4+ T cells from blood, cultured in vitro. Receptors originate from a human donor who had recovered from COVID-19.

This clonotype came up a few times. This chain connects TRBV6-1 to TRBJ1-2, with D perhaps matching TRBD1 (6 bases). Trimming took 0 bases from V and 8 from J, leaving 13 bases between them. This CDR3 has 14 amino acids. From germline, CDR1 is MNHNS and CDR2 SASEGT. CDR3 coding DNA: TGTGCCAGCAGTGAAGCCACAGGGCTGGTGGGCTACACCTTC. Amino acids: CASSEATGLVGYTF.

This clonotype was detected only a few times. The chain recombines TRBV2 with TRBJ1-3, with 7 bases fitting TRBD1. CDR1 is SNHLY, CDR2 FYNNEI, per germline. This CDR3 region has 14 residues. V was pared by 8 bases and J by 0 bases, with 4 bases of the junction left unmatched. CDR3: CASRGQRSGNTIYF. The CDR3 nucleotides read TGTGCCAGCCGGGGACAGCGCTCTGGAAACACCATATATTTT.

The chain joins TRBV30 to TRBJ1-4, with D possibly being TRBD1 (5 bases). V was shortened by 8 bases and J by 5 bases, with 15 bases between the two germline ends. CDR3 size: 13 residues. Germline V gene sequence: CDR1 GTSNPN, CDR2 SVGIG (reference sequence). The chain's CDR3 is CAGNRDGNEKLFF. The CDR3 nucleotides read TGTGCCGGGAACCGGGACGGGAATGAAAAACTGTTTTTT. The full variable domain, in which reference TRBV30 and TRBJ1-4 provide the parts outside the CDR3, is SQTIHQWPATLVQPVGSPLSLECTVEGTSNPNLYWYRQAAGRGLQLLFYSVGIGQISSEVPQNLSASRPQDRQFILSSKKLLLSDSGFYLCAGNRDGNEKLFFGSGTQLSVL.

The chain couples TRBV2 to TRBJ2-5; no firm D call. Looked up from germline, CDR1 is SNHLY and CDR2 is FYNNEI. The V and J ends lost 6 bases and 7 bases respectively, with 9 bases between them. The CDR3 is made up of 11 amino acids. CDR3: CASRADWTQYF. Written as DNA, the CDR3 is TGTGCCAGCAGGGCAGATTGGACCCAGTACTTC.

This chain connects TRBV28 to TRBJ1-2, with a possible D match to TRBD1 (5 bases). The CDR3 loop spans 14 amino acids. Between the trimmed V and J ends, which lost 4 bases and 8 bases, there was a span of 17 bases. The V gene's germline CDR1 is MDHEN and CDR2 SYDVKM. As DNA, the CDR3 is TGTGCCAGCAGTTCACAGGACGCGGGGAAGGGCTACACCTTC. It encodes CASSSQDAGKGYTF.

This clonotype appeared once. The V gene is TRBV7-2, the J gene TRBJ1-1; D gene unclear. Germline CDR1 and CDR2: SGHTA and FQGNSA. The CDR3 is 13 residues long. Trimming removed 3 bases at V and 7 bases at J, with 12 bases between. CDR3 sequence reads: CASSLDWSSEAFF. The CDR3 nucleotides read TGTGCCAGCAGCTTGGACTGGTCGAGTGAAGCTTTCTTT. The variable domain in full, completed from reference TRBV7-2 and TRBJ1-1, reads GAGVSQSPSNKVTEKGKDVELRCDPISGHTALYWYRQSLGQGLEFLIYFQGNSAPDKSGLPSDRFSAERTGGSVSTLTIQRTQQEDSAVYLCASSLDWSSEAFFGQGTRLTVV.

This rearrangement joins TRBV7-8 to TRBJ2-3, with TRBD1 identical over 10 bases. CDR3 length: 15 amino acids. Trimming took 2 bases from V and 3 from J; bases not matched to a gene: 2. The germline V gene has CDR1 SGHVS and CDR2 FQNEAQ. The CDR3 here is CASSLSDRGTDTQYF. For the CDR3, the DNA is TGTGCCAGCAGCTTATCGGACAGGGGGACAGATACGCAGTATTTT. The variable domain in full, with the rest retrieved from reference TRBV7-8 and TRBJ2-3, is GAGVSQSPRYKVAKRGQDVALRCDPISGHVSLFWYQQALGQGPEFLTYFQNEAQLDKSGLPSDRFFAERPEGSVSTLKIQRTQQEDSAVYLCASSLSDRGTDTQYFGPGTRLTVL.

The V call is TRBV28, the J call TRBJ1-5, with TRBD1 matching over 9 bases. CDR3 size: 18 residues. V lost 5 bases, J lost 0 bases, and 11 bases stayed unmatched. The germline V gene has CDR1 MDHEN and CDR2 SYDVKM. CDR3 sequence reads: CASSPVGTGRDSNQPQHF. The CDR3 DNA reads as TGTGCCAGCAGTCCTGTCGGGACAGGGCGGGATAGCAATCAGCCCCAGCATTTT.

The rearrangement joins TRBV9 to TRBJ2-7; D gene uncertain. V was clipped by 0 bases and J by 0 bases, with 13 bases between them. The CDR3 contains 16 residues. CDR1 and CDR2 (germline): SGDLS, YYNGEE. The CDR3 loop reads CASSVDIPASSYEQYF. In nucleotides, the CDR3 is TGTGCCAGCAGCGTAGACATCCCGGCTAGCTCCTACGAGCAGTACTTC.

This rearrangement joins TRBV20-1 to TRBJ2-5, with D hard to call. V was trimmed by 8 bases and J by 1 base, leaving 11 bases between them. Germline V gene lookup returns CDR1 DFQATT and CDR2 SNEGSKA (reference sequence). The CDR3 extends over 12 amino acids. As DNA, the CDR3 is TGCAGTACAAGCCGGTCCCAAGAGACCCAGTACTTC. This sequence encodes CSTSRSQETQYF.

This chain links TRBV6-5 with TRBJ2-1; 12 bases are shared with TRBD1. Trimming removed 2 bases from V and 9 bases from J; junction bases left unmatched: 2. The CDR3 sequence is 14 residues long. The germline V gene has CDR1 MNHEY and CDR2 SVGAGI. The CDR3 sequence: CASSYGTGGGEQFF. The CDR3 nucleotides are TGTGCCAGCAGTTACGGGACAGGGGGCGGTGAGCAGTTCTTC.

The chain uses TRBV28 and TRBJ2-1, with a tentative D call TRBD2 (5 bases). The J call is uncertain, as TRBJ2-7 better fits the DNA end. The CDR3 is 15 residues long. Germline CDR1 reads MDHEN; CDR2 reads SYDVKM. This chain's CDR3 is CASSVAGGSSYEQYF. CDR3 DNA: TGTGCCAGCAGCGTGGCAGGAGGTTCGTCCTACGAGCAGTACTTC.

This clonotype was seen a handful of times. The chain uses TRBV6-1 and TRBJ2-5; 8 bases match TRBD1. Losses at the gene ends were 7 bases for V and 5 bases for J; bases not matched to a gene: 6. The CDR3 extends over 13 amino acids. CDR1 MNHNS and CDR2 SASEGT come from the germline V gene. CDR3 sequence (DNA): TGTGCCAGCAAGACAGGGGTGATGGAGACCCAGTACTTC. Its translation: CASKTGVMETQYF.

The chain recombines TRBV20-1 with TRBJ2-1; possibly TRBD2 for D (5 bases). Trimming took 3 bases from V and 4 from J, leaving 13 bases between them. The CDR3 length is 14 residues. Per the germline V gene, CDR1 is DFQATT and CDR2 is SNEGSKA (reference sequence). CDR3 residues: CSASFSARYNEQFF. CDR3 nucleotide sequence: TGCAGTGCTAGCTTTAGCGCTAGATACAATGAGCAGTTCTTC.

The gene calls are TRBV7-2 and TRBJ1-2, with a tentative D call TRBD1 (6 bases). Germline-derived CDR1 and CDR2 are SGHTA and FQGNSA. The CDR3 contains 15 residues. With 4 bases removed from V and 4 bases from J, the gap between germline ends came to 16 bases. The CDR3 region has the DNA TGTGCCAGCAGCTGGTATACAGGGACAAGCTATGGCTACACCTTC. Protein sequence: CASSWYTGTSYGYTF.

The J gene is TRBJ2-5, the V gene TRBV11-1; D is possibly TRBD2 (6 bases). V was clipped by 5 bases and J by 10 bases, with 20 bases between them. Germline V gene data show CDR1 as SGHAT and CDR2 as FQDESV (reference sequence). The length of the CDR3 is 14 residues. CDR3 sequence reads: CASSTTRAPGVQYF. Here the CDR3 DNA reads TGTGCCAGCAGCACCACCCGGGCCCCGGGGGTCCAGTACTTC.

The chain links TRBV19 to TRBJ1-1; maybe TRBD1 (5 bases). Between the trimmed V and J ends, which lost 5 bases and 0 bases, there was a span of 16 bases. Germline-derived CDR1 and CDR2 are LNHDA and SQIVND (reference sequence). The CDR3 totals 16 residues. In nucleotides, the CDR3 is TGTGCCAGTAGTCGGGGGGTCGGGGGTATGAACACTGAAGCTTTCTTT. Residues: CASSRGVGGMNTEAFF.

The genes are TRBV6-1 and TRBJ2-2; D gene uncertain. The germline gives CDR1 MNHNS, CDR2 SASEGT. Trimming removed 7 bases from V and 4 bases from J, with 10 bases in between. The CDR3 has 13 residues. CDR3 bases: TGTGCCAGCACGGTGGTCGTCACCGGGGAGCTGTTTTTT. Its protein is CASTVVVTGELFF.

The V and J genes are TRBV5-4 and TRBJ1-3, with D possibly TRBD1 on 6 matching bases. V was clipped by 3 bases and J by 7 bases, with 14 bases between them. This CDR3 comprises 14 residues. The V gene's germline CDR1 is SGHNT and CDR2 YYREEE (reference sequence). The CDR3 DNA is TGTGCCAGCAGCTCTATGGGGGGCAGGAACACCATATATTTT. Its protein is CASSSMGGRNTIYF.

The J gene is TRBJ2-1, the V gene TRBV19; 7 bases are shared with TRBD2. This CDR3 is 16 amino acids long. The ends lost 2 bases at V and 2 bases at J; junction bases unmatched: 6. The germline CDR1 and CDR2 sequences are LNHDA and SQIVND (reference sequence). CDR3 DNA sequence: TGTGCCAGTAGTATAATCGGGGGAGGGCCCTACAATGAGCAGTTCTTC. Its protein is CASSIIGGGPYNEQFF.

The genes are TRBV30 and TRBJ2-1; the match to TRBD2 covers 9 bases. CDR3 length: 13 residues. V dropped 7 bases and J dropped 8; count of bases not matched to a gene: 9. Germline assignment: CDR1 GTSNPN and CDR2 SVGIG (reference sequence). The CDR3 spells CASSRREGDEQFF. In DNA, the CDR3 is TGTGCCTCCTCTCGGCGGGAGGGAGATGAGCAGTTCTTC.

This clonotype came up once. This sequence joins TRBV20-1 and TRBJ1-5, with TRBD1 matching 8 bases. Germline assignment: CDR1 DFQATT and CDR2 SNEGSKA (reference sequence). The trim removed 1 base at V and 5 bases at J, leaving 7 bases unmatched. The CDR3 consists of 15 residues. The CDR3 here is CSARVGTGIYQPQHF. The CDR3 DNA reads as TGCAGTGCTAGAGTAGGGACAGGAATATATCAGCCCCAGCATTTT.

This rearrangement joins TRBV27 to TRBJ1-2; no definite D call. This CDR3 contains 13 residues. Per the germline V gene, CDR1 is MNHEY and CDR2 is SMNVEV (reference sequence). Trimming stripped 2 bases from V and 8 bases from J, with 12 bases between. The CDR3 nucleotides are TGTGCCAGCAGTTTAAGGCCAGATTTAGGCTACACCTTC. This codes for CASSLRPDLGYTF.

The gene calls are TRBV18 and TRBJ1-1; D remains unclear. The CDR3 has 16 residues. CDR1 and CDR2 (germline): KGHSH, LQKENI. Trimming shortened V by 0 bases and J by 1 base, and 12 bases separated the two germline ends. The CDR3 spells CASSPPSIPGNTEAFF. The CDR3 nucleotides are TGTGCCAGCTCACCACCGTCAATCCCCGGGAACACTGAAGCTTTCTTT.

The gene calls are TRBV19 and TRBJ2-5; TRBD1 matches at 9 bases. This CDR3 has 14 amino acids. Per germline, CDR1 LNHDA and CDR2 SQIVND (reference sequence). J gave up 5 bases and V 3 bases, and 4 bases lay outside the gene matches. The DNA of the CDR3 is TGTGCCAGTAGTATCCACAGGGGGCTCGAGACCCAGTACTTC. It encodes CASSIHRGLETQYF.

This chain joins TRBV28 and TRBJ2-2; 11 bases line up with TRBD1. V shed 4 bases and J 7 bases; nucleotides not matched to a gene: 8. Germline CDR1 reads MDHEN; CDR2 reads SYDVKM. There are 16 residues in the CDR3. The CDR3 protein is CASSSVGQGAGGELFF. In DNA, the CDR3 is TGTGCCAGCAGTTCCGTCGGACAGGGGGCTGGCGGGGAGCTGTTTTTT.